This is a list of T cell receptor beta chains from one sample in a study of blood T cell repertoires in COVID-19. Sequencing was performed with immunoSEQ multiplex PCR; in TCRdb, only in-frame clones are kept and a portion is missing. This sample has roughly 120,000 clones, with more than 75% found just once. The specimen sequenced was peripheral blood. These receptors were collected from a man aged 50 or older with active COVID-19. Each CDR3 is given with its conserved first and last residue. Each record gives: clone size, CDR3 length, V gene, J gene, D gene, CDR3 DNA, CDR3 protein. D genes are given only for firm matches. Clone size is not always given. Where it is, it says once, few, many or a class for expanded clones.

NA	16	TRBV24-1	TRBJ2-1	TRBD2	TGTGCCACCAGTGGGGGAGCGGGAGGTAGCTACAATGAGCAGTTCTTC	CATSGGAGGSYNEQFF
NA	12	TRBV24-1	TRBJ1-1	TRBD1	TGTGCCACCAGTGATTCCGGGACAGGGTACCTCTTT	CATSDSGTGYLF
NA	18	TRBV27	TRBJ2-6	TRBD1	TGTGCCAGCAGTTTAACCCGACAGGGGGCAGGTGGGGCCAACGTCCTGACTTTC	CASSLTRQGAGGANVLTF
NA	17	TRBV6-4	TRBJ2-2	NA	TGTGCCAGCAGTGACTCGACGGTCACAGTTAACACCGGGGAGCTGTTTTTT	CASSDSTVTVNTGELFF
NA	14	TRBV11-3	TRBJ2-5	NA	TGTGCCAGCAGCAGCATAAGGGGCGTGGAGACCCAGTACTTC	CASSSIRGVETQYF
NA	14	TRBV4-2	TRBJ1-4	NA	TGTGCCAGCAGCCAAGTAAAAGAGAATGAAAAACTGTTTTTT	CASSQVKENEKLFF
NA	12	TRBV21-1	TRBJ1-5	NA	TGTGCCAGCAGCAATTTCGATCAGCCCCAGCATTTT	CASSNFDQPQHF
NA	16	TRBV11-3	TRBJ2-1	NA	TGTGCCAGCAGCCCGAAGATAGCGTCCGCCTACAATGAGCAGTTCTTC	CASSPKIASAYNEQFF
once	15	TRBV27	TRBJ2-4	TRBD1	TGTGCCAGCAGTCCTCTTGGGACAGGGAAAAACATTCAGTACTTC	CASSPLGTGKNIQYF
NA	15	TRBV29-1	TRBJ2-3	TRBD2	TGCAGCGGCCGCCCCGCTAGCGGGCTCACAGATACGCAGTATTTT	CSGRPASGLTDTQYF
NA	14	TRBV19	TRBJ1-1	TRBD1	TGTGCCAGTAGTATAGTATCAGGGGGCGTTGAAGCTTTCTTT	CASSIVSGGVEAFF
NA	15	TRBV19	TRBJ1-1	NA	TGTGCCAGTAGTATAAGCACAGGTGCATCGACTGAAGCTTTCTTT	CASSISTGASTEAFF
NA	17	TRBV6-1	TRBJ1-5	NA	TGTGCCAGCAGTGAATCAGGGGCGTTTTACGGCAATCAGCCCCAGCATTTT	CASSESGAFYGNQPQHF
NA	16	TRBV3-1/TRBV3-2	TRBJ2-2	TRBD1	TGTGCCAGCAGCCAGTTCCGGGACAGACTGACCGGGGAGCTGTTTTTT	CASSQFRDRLTGELFF
NA	13	TRBV12-3/TRBV12-4	TRBJ1-2	NA	TGTGCCAGCAGTTTACAAATACCACGGGGCTACACCTTC	CASSLQIPRGYTF
NA	20	TRBV5-4	TRBJ2-1	TRBD2	TGTGCCAGCAGAAAGCTTGCCCGGGGAGGGGCTCGGTACTCCTACAATGAGCAGTTCTTC	CASRKLARGGARYSYNEQFF
few	16	TRBV18	TRBJ2-7	TRBD2	TGTGCCAGCTCACCGGGCGGGGGGTCCAGCTCCTACGAGCAGTACTTC	CASSPGGGSSSYEQYF
NA	15	TRBV7-8	TRBJ1-4	TRBD1	TGTGCCAGCAGCTTAGAAGCAGGGGGCCGGGAAAAACTGTTTTTT	CASSLEAGGREKLFF
NA	15	TRBV5-1	TRBJ1-3	TRBD1	TGCGCCAGCAGCGAGGGACAGGGTAATGGAAACACCATATATTTT	CASSEGQGNGNTIYF
NA	14	TRBV2	TRBJ2-1	NA	TGTGCCAGCAGTGAGCAGGGGCCCACCGTTGAGCAGTTCTTC	CASSEQGPTVEQFF
NA	13	TRBV28	TRBJ2-5	TRBD2	TGTGCCGCATCCGGGGGGGCCCAAGAGACCCAGTACTTC	CAASGGAQETQYF
NA	14	TRBV18	TRBJ1-1	NA	TGTGCCAGCTCACCACACAGGTTGAACACTGAAGCTTTCTTT	CASSPHRLNTEAFF
NA	17	TRBV19	TRBJ1-4	TRBD1	TGTGCCAGTAGTACGGGACAGGGGACCGCAACTAATGAAAAACTGTTTTTT	CASSTGQGTATNEKLFF
NA	15	TRBV12-1	TRBJ1-5	NA	TGTGCCAGCAGCTTTAAGACTAGTGACAATCAGCCCCAGCATTTT	CASSFKTSDNQPQHF
NA	13	TRBV6-1	TRBJ1-2	NA	TGTGCCAGCAGTGAAGGACAGAACTATGGCTACACCTTC	CASSEGQNYGYTF
once	15	TRBV3-1/TRBV3-2	TRBJ2-1	TRBD1	TGTGCCAGCAGCCAAAAGGGACAGGGGGCTTATGAGCAGTTCTTC	CASSQKGQGAYEQFF
NA	17	TRBV7-6	TRBJ1-1	TRBD1	TGTGCCAGCAGCACAACCCTAAGACAGGGGTTGTACACTGAAGCTTTCTTT	CASSTTLRQGLYTEAFF
NA	13	TRBV11-2	TRBJ1-1	NA	TGTGCCAGCAGCTCCCCCAGGAACACTGAAGCTTTCTTT	CASSSPRNTEAFF
NA	13	TRBV6-5	TRBJ1-6	NA	TGTGCCAGCGAGGTGGGGGGACTATCACCCCTCCACTTT	CASEVGGLSPLHF
NA	15	TRBV18	TRBJ1-6	NA	TGTGCCAGCTCAGGGAGGACTGAAGTTAATTCACCCCTCCACTTT	CASSGRTEVNSPLHF
NA	14	TRBV19	TRBJ1-1	TRBD1	TGTGCCAGTAGTATCGGGGCAGGGGGCACTGAAGCTTTCTTT	CASSIGAGGTEAFF
NA	14	TRBV3-1/TRBV3-2	TRBJ2-2	NA	TGTGCCAGCAGCCAAGGCGCCAGGCTCGGGGAGCTGTTTTTT	CASSQGARLGELFF
NA	15	TRBV7-3	TRBJ2-1	TRBD1	TGTGCCAGCAGCTTGGACAGGGGCTCCTACAATGAGCAGTTCTTC	CASSLDRGSYNEQFF
NA	15	TRBV27	TRBJ1-6	NA	TGTGCCAGCAGTTGGGAGAGCTCCTATAATTCACCCCTCCACTTT	CASSWESSYNSPLHF
NA	15	TRBV5-4	TRBJ2-5	NA	TGTGCCAGCAGCCTGGACATCACGAGGGAAGAGACCCAGTACTTC	CASSLDITREETQYF
NA	12	TRBV7-9	TRBJ1-2	NA	TGTGCCAGCAGCCTCTCCGGCTATGGCTACACCTTC	CASSLSGYGYTF
few	17	TRBV11-2	TRBJ1-6	TRBD1	TGTGCCAGCAGCGCATTACCGCCGGGACAGGTCAATTCACCCCTCCACTTT	CASSALPPGQVNSPLHF
NA	16	TRBV9	TRBJ1-4	TRBD1	TGTGCCAGCAGCGTACGACAGGGCGCAACTAATGAAAAACTGTTTTTT	CASSVRQGATNEKLFF
few	15	TRBV9	TRBJ1-1	TRBD1	TGTGCCAGCAGCGCGAGACAGGGGGCGAGCACTGAAGCTTTCTTT	CASSARQGASTEAFF
NA	18	TRBV28	TRBJ2-6	NA	TGTGCCAGCAGACCAGAGATGGTGGCAGGGTCTGGGGCCAACGTCCTGACTTTC	CASRPEMVAGSGANVLTF
NA	12	TRBV29-1	TRBJ2-5	TRBD1	TGCAGCGTTACCTCGGACAGGGTTAATTTTAACTTC	CSVTSDRVNFNF
many	13	TRBV7-9	TRBJ1-1	NA	TGTGCCAGCAGCTTTAATCGCGACACTGAAGCTTTCTTT	CASSFNRDTEAFF
NA	15	TRBV5-4	TRBJ2-2	TRBD1	TGTGCCAGCAGCACTTCCAGGGGGCAAAGCGGGGAGCTGTTTTTT	CASSTSRGQSGELFF
NA	15	TRBV7-2	TRBJ2-1	TRBD2	TGTGCCAGCAGCTTAGGGGGGACTAGCGGCATGGTTAAGTTCTTC	CASSLGGTSGMVKFF
NA	16	TRBV24-1	TRBJ2-3	TRBD1	TGTGCCACCAGTGACCCTACAGGGGGAGGCACAGATACGCAGTATTTT	CATSDPTGGGTDTQYF
NA	16	TRBV2	TRBJ2-5	NA	TGTGCCAGCAGTCCAAACCGGGGACACTGGGTGGAGACCCAGTACTTC	CASSPNRGHWVETQYF
NA	15	TRBV9	TRBJ1-2	NA	TGTGCCAGCAGCGCAAACCTCCAGGGGAACTATGGCTACACCTTC	CASSANLQGNYGYTF
NA	16	TRBV5-1	TRBJ2-1	NA	TGCGCCAGCAGCTTGGCGGGGGATCGGGGTTACAATGAGCAGTTCTTC	CASSLAGDRGYNEQFF
NA	18	TRBV10-3	TRBJ1-2	TRBD1	TGTGCCATCAGTGAGTCGTGGACAGGGCGGGGTGGAAACTATGGCTACACCTTC	CAISESWTGRGGNYGYTF
NA	19	TRBV2	TRBJ1-1	TRBD1	TGTGCCAGCAGCCGACGGACAGGGACGACAGAGGTCTGGGGCACTGAAGCTTTCTTT	CASSRRTGTTEVWGTEAFF
NA	15	TRBV28	TRBJ1-6	NA	TGTGCCAGCACCTTGGGGGGTTGGAGCAATTCACCCCTCCACTTT	CASTLGGWSNSPLHF
NA	14	TRBV3-1/TRBV3-2	TRBJ1-2	NA	TGTGCCAGCAGCCAAGATCCCGGGATCTATGGCTACACCTTC	CASSQDPGIYGYTF
NA	14	TRBV20-1	TRBJ2-1	NA	TGCAGTGCTAGTGGCAGCGGTGTGAACAATGAGCAGTTCTTC	CSASGSGVNNEQFF
NA	15	TRBV11-2	TRBJ1-1	NA	TGTGCCAGCAGCTTAGACTCCAGGACACCCACTGAAGCTTTCTTT	CASSLDSRTPTEAFF
NA	15	TRBV2	TRBJ1-4	NA	TGTGCCAGCAGTGGGGTGGAGGGAACTAATGAAAAACTGTTTTTT	CASSGVEGTNEKLFF